The 26 T cell receptor beta chains below all came from one sample that was sequenced in a study of CD8 T cells in Susac syndrome. Reverse transcription of about 0.45 to 1 ug RNA was carried out with random hexamers. TCRdb re-called the immunoSEQ multiplex PCR reads through MiXCR, storing one row per CDR3 protein. The table records 170,000 or so distinct CDR3 sequences, roughly 94% of them present only once. The source material was CD4+ T cells from PBMCs. Receptors originate from a human donor with Susac syndrome.

V is TRBV27 and J is TRBJ2-5, with D perhaps matching TRBD2 (6 bases). The V and J ends lost 4 bases and 2 bases respectively, with 20 bases between them. Germline CDR1 reads MNHEY; CDR2 reads SMNVEV (reference sequence). CDR3 length: 17 amino acids. This chain's CDR3 is CASSSVRASAQQETQYF. Here the CDR3 DNA reads TGTGCCAGCAGTTCCGTGCGGGCTAGCGCCCAGCAAGAGACCCAGTACTTC.

The rearrangement links TRBV7-9 to TRBJ2-7, with 11 nucleotides matching TRBD1. The germline gives CDR1 SEHNR, CDR2 FQNEAQ (reference sequence). The CDR3 length is 16 residues. The V segment lost 3 bases and the J segment 1 base; nucleotides outside the gene matches: 5. The CDR3 DNA reads as TGTGCCAGCAGCTTCCCGGGACAGGGGGGATCCTACGAGCAGTACTTC. This gives the protein CASSFPGQGGSYEQYF.

The V and J genes are TRBV19 and TRBJ2-5; D ambiguous. V was pared by 4 bases and J by 2 bases, with 8 bases between. Per the germline V gene, CDR1 is LNHDA and CDR2 is SQIVND (reference sequence). This CDR3 comprises 13 residues. CDR3 nucleotides: TGTGCCAGTAGTACCCGTTTACAAGAGACCCAGTACTTC. It specifies CASSTRLQETQYF.

The V and J genes are TRBV4-2 and TRBJ2-3; 8 bases align to TRBD2. The CDR3 runs to 16 residues. Germline V gene lookup returns CDR1 LGHNA and CDR2 YNFKEQ. With V trimmed by 0 bases and J by 6 bases, 8 bases remained unmatched. The CDR3 is CASSQEMAGGWDTQYF. DNA for the CDR3: TGTGCCAGCAGCCAAGAGATGGCGGGAGGATGGGATACGCAGTATTTT.

This chain connects TRBV10-3 to TRBJ1-1; no clear D. Germline assignment: CDR1 ENHRY and CDR2 SYGVKD. This CDR3 has 15 residues. V was trimmed by 0 bases and J by 0 bases, leaving 8 bases between them. This chain's CDR3 is CAISESRFLNTEAFF. CDR3 sequence (DNA): TGTGCCATCAGTGAGTCTCGGTTTCTGAACACTGAAGCTTTCTTT.

The genes are TRBV25-1 and TRBJ2-7; TRBD1 aligns across 8 bases. The CDR3 runs 15 residues. V lost 3 bases to trimming and J lost 5 bases; unmatched junction nucleotides: 9. In germline, CDR1 is MGHDK, CDR2 SYGVNS. CDR3 bases: TGTGCCAGCAGTGAGACGCTCAGGGGGCCGGACGAGCAGTACTTC. Protein product: CASSETLRGPDEQYF.

The rearrangement uses TRBV20-1 and TRBJ2-2; D call uncertain. CDR1 and CDR2 (germline): DFQATT, SNEGSKA (reference sequence). This CDR3 region has 13 residues. Trimming removed 6 bases from V and 4 bases from J, with 12 bases in between. The CDR3 sequence is CSAPSVLTGELFF. CDR3 bases: TGCAGTGCCCCAAGTGTTCTCACCGGGGAGCTGTTTTTT.

In DNA, the CDR3 is TGCGCCAGCAGCACGGGACGGGAGGGAACTGAAGCTTTCTTT. Amino acid sequence: CASSTGREGTEAFF. This sequence joins TRBV5-1 and TRBJ1-1; a weak D match, TRBD1 (5 bases). There are 14 residues in the CDR3. V lost 4 bases and J lost 5, with 15 bases in between. Germline assignment: CDR1 SGHRS and CDR2 YFSETQ.

The genes are TRBV28 and TRBJ2-7; D perhaps matches TRBD1 (6 bases). Trimming pared 1 base from V and 4 bases from J, leaving 11 bases between. The CDR3 contains 14 residues. Per the germline V gene, CDR1 is MDHEN and CDR2 is SYDVKM. The CDR3 region has the DNA TGTGCCAGCAGTTTATTACAGGGAAGGTACGAGCAGTACTTC. It translates to CASSLLQGRYEQYF.

The chain has TRBV7-3 and TRBJ2-5; TRBD1 agrees at 8 bases. Per germline, CDR1 SGHTA and CDR2 FQGTGA. This CDR3 is 15 amino acids long. J was trimmed by 4 bases and V by 1 base; bases with no gene match: 5. CDR3 residues: CASSLNTGGSETQYF. The CDR3 DNA reads as TGTGCCAGCAGCTTAAACACAGGGGGGTCAGAGACCCAGTACTTC. Full variable domain (remainder filled in from reference TRBV7-3 and TRBJ2-5): GAGVSQTPSNKVTEKGKYVELRCDPISGHTALYWYRQSLGQGPEFLIYFQGTGAADDSGLPNDRFFAVRPEGSVSTLKIQRTERGDSAVYLCASSLNTGGSETQYFGPGTRLLVL.

J is TRBJ1-1 and V is TRBV25-1; maybe TRBD1 (5 bases). There are 15 residues in the CDR3. CDR1 and CDR2 from the germline V gene are MGHDK and SYGVNS. V lost 5 bases, J lost 1 base, and 14 bases lay in between. CDR3 nucleotides: TGTGCCAGCAGTCACCGGGGACGACCGAACACTGAAGCTTTCTTT. Translating gives CASSHRGRPNTEAFF.

The chain has TRBV5-1 and TRBJ2-1; the D gene is possibly TRBD2 (6 bases). The CDR3 runs 15 residues. V shed 3 bases and J shed 3 bases, with 13 bases lying between them. Germline V gene data show CDR1 as SGHRS and CDR2 as YFSETQ. CDR3 sequence reads: CASSSRGRSYNEQFF. The CDR3, as DNA: TGCGCCAGCAGCTCTCGGGGGAGGAGCTACAATGAGCAGTTCTTC.

CDR3 region: CAWSGAGGQETQYF. CDR3 bases: TGTGCCTGGAGTGGTGCAGGGGGCCAAGAGACCCAGTACTTC. The chain carries TRBV30 and TRBJ2-5; 7 bases match TRBD1. The CDR3 covers 14 residues. Germline CDR1 is GTSNPN and CDR2 is SVGIG (reference sequence). The V segment lost 1 base and the J segment 1 base; nucleotides outside the gene matches: 3.

V and J are TRBV12-3 or TRBV12-4 and TRBJ1-5; 8 nucleotides match TRBD1. V lost 6 bases and J lost 1; bases outside the gene matches: 8. The CDR3 extends over 16 amino acids. CDR3 DNA: TGTGCCAGCAGGTCCTTAACAGGGGGGAGCAATCAGCCCCAGCATTTT. Translation gives CASRSLTGGSNQPQHF.

This rearrangement joins TRBV29-1 to TRBJ2-7, with 13 bases aligning to TRBD2. V shed 5 bases and J 5 bases; nucleotides not matched to a gene: 6. Germline lookup yields CDR1 SQVTM and CDR2 ANQGSEA. There are 14 residues in the CDR3. The CDR3 DNA reads as TGCAGCGTTTCCACTAGCGGGAGGGCCAACGAGCAGTACTTC. It codes for CSVSTSGRANEQYF.

J is TRBJ1-2 and V is TRBV24-1, with a tentative D call TRBD1 (6 bases). The CDR3 sequence is 14 residues long. Trimming removed 2 bases at V and 8 bases at J, with 14 bases between. CDR1 and CDR2 (germline): KGHDR, SFDVKD. CDR3 loop: CATSDSRTAQGYTF. The CDR3 bases are TGTGCCACCAGTGATTCCCGGACAGCTCAGGGCTACACCTTC.

This chain joins TRBV12-3 or TRBV12-4 and TRBJ2-7, with 7 bases lining up with TRBD2. V lost 2 bases and J lost 3; bases outside the gene matches: 4. This CDR3 has 14 residues. As DNA, the CDR3 is TGTGCCAGCAGTTTACTAGCGGCATACTACGAGCAGTACTTC. Its translation is CASSLLAAYYEQYF.

The CDR3 DNA sequence: TGTGCCAGTAGTCCCCTCCAGGACGAAAAACTGTTTTTT. It specifies CASSPLQDEKLFF. The V and J genes are TRBV19 and TRBJ1-4; D is ambiguous. V lost 5 bases, J lost 8 bases, and 12 bases lay in between. Germline CDR1 and CDR2: LNHDA and SQIVND (reference sequence). This CDR3 has 13 amino acids.

This chain uses TRBV18 with TRBJ1-5; perhaps TRBD1 as D (6 bases). Trimming stripped 3 bases from V and 3 bases from J, with 15 bases between. This CDR3 is built from 16 residues. Germline lookup yields CDR1 KGHSH and CDR2 LQKENI. The CDR3 region is CASSPDRGGHNQPQHF. In DNA, the CDR3 is TGTGCCAGCTCACCCGACCGGGGGGGACACAATCAGCCCCAGCATTTT.

CDR3 residues: CASSPGQGGVYEQFF. CDR3 sequence (DNA): TGTGCCAGCAGCCCGGGACAGGGAGGAGTATACGAGCAGTTCTTC. The chain links TRBV7-9 to TRBJ2-1; 9 bases agree with TRBD1. This CDR3 comprises 15 residues. The V gene end was trimmed by 5 bases and the J gene end by 10 bases; junction bases not matched to a gene: 12. CDR1 is SEHNR, CDR2 FQNEAQ, per germline (reference sequence).

The chain recombines TRBV7-2 with TRBJ1-1; D is possibly TRBD1 (6 bases). The CDR3 totals 14 residues. The V and J ends lost 5 bases and 5 bases respectively, with 15 bases between them. Germline lookup yields CDR1 SGHTA and CDR2 FQGNSA. DNA of the CDR3: TGTGCCAGCAGCCACCTCGAGAGGGGGACTGAAGCTTTCTTT. Its translation: CASSHLERGTEAFF. Looking up the rest from reference TRBV7-2 and TRBJ1-1 gives the full variable domain: GAGVSQSPSNKVTEKGKDVELRCDPISGHTALYWYRQSLGQGLEFLIYFQGNSAPDKSGLPSDRFSAERTGGSVSTLTIQRTQQEDSAVYLCASSHLERGTEAFFGQGTRLTVV.

CDR3 nucleotide sequence: TGTGCTAGTGGTCTGCGGCCCGGGAATGAGCAGTTCTTC. Protein product: CASGLRPGNEQFF. The V and J genes are TRBV12-5 and TRBJ2-1, with D hard to call. The CDR3 has 13 residues. V lost 5 bases and J lost 7, with 12 bases in between. Germline lookup yields CDR1 LGHNT and CDR2 FRNRAP.

This clonotype was found once. The chain couples TRBV12-5 to TRBJ1-1; TRBD1 matches 8 bases. Germline V lookup: CDR1 LGHNT, CDR2 FRNRAP. This CDR3 is built from 13 residues. The junction had 5 bases not matched to a gene; V was cut back by 6 bases and J by 5 bases. This CDR3 reads CASGRTGSTEAFF. The DNA of the CDR3 is TGTGCTAGTGGGAGGACAGGGTCGACTGAAGCTTTCTTT.

J is TRBJ2-5 and V is TRBV6-5; possible D gene TRBD1, 6 bases. The germline V and J ends were trimmed by 5 bases and 5 bases, with 9 bases remaining between them. The CDR3 sequence is 12 residues long. Per the germline V gene, CDR1 is MNHEY and CDR2 is SVGAGI. The CDR3 bases are TGTGCCAGCAGTCGCACAGGGGAGACCCAGTACTTC. Translating gives CASSRTGETQYF.

This chain links TRBV29-1 with TRBJ2-1; D is possibly TRBD1 or TRBD2 (5 bases each). Germline values: CDR1 SQVTM, CDR2 ANQGSEA. The CDR3 runs 13 residues. The V and J ends lost 2 bases and 5 bases respectively, with 10 bases between them. The chain's CDR3 is CSVESGRNNEQFF. The CDR3 nucleotides read TGCAGCGTTGAATCGGGACGGAACAATGAGCAGTTCTTC.

A single count supports this clonotype. J is TRBJ1-2 and V is TRBV7-2; no firm D call. The CDR3 totals 16 residues. V lost 5 bases and J lost 4, with 20 bases in between. Per germline, CDR1 SGHTA and CDR2 FQGNSA. This CDR3 is CASSLGISSGGYGYTF. CDR3 nucleotide sequence: TGTGCCAGCAGCCTAGGGATCTCCTCGGGCGGCTATGGCTACACCTTC.